One and the same sample provided the 22 T cell receptor beta chains below, sequenced in a study of shared clonotypes between healthy human individuals. Profiling relied on immunoSEQ multiplex PCR, and the TCRdb table lists in-frame clones only, not all of them. The table shows 530,000 or so clones, with 60% to 80% occurring only once. Sequences were obtained from PBMCs. The receptors derive from a woman between 40 and 50 years old in good health. Some clones in this sample may be carry-over from other donors' samples.

V and J are TRBV7-2 and TRBJ2-6; a weak D match, TRBD1 (5 bases). The CDR3 covers 15 residues. Germline loops: CDR1 SGHTA, CDR2 FQGNSA. Trimming pared 3 bases from V and 4 bases from J, leaving 10 bases between. The CDR3 region has the DNA TGTGCCAGCAGCTTCGACAGAGCCGGGGCCAACGTCCTGACTTTC. This codes for CASSFDRAGANVLTF.

In the case of this clone: This may come from a read error, since a much larger clone is one base off. This CDR3 is also generated by other DNA sequences in the sample. The J gene is TRBJ1-3, the V gene TRBV30; D is undetermined. Germline CDR1 GTSNPN, CDR2 SVGIG (reference sequence). The length of the CDR3 is 14 residues. The CDR3 nucleotides read TGCGCCTGGTTAAGAGGGAGATCTGGAAACACCATATATTTT. Translating gives CAWLRGRSGNTIYF.

The rearrangement joins TRBV7-3 to TRBJ2-6; 7 positions agree with TRBD1. The CDR3 is made up of 16 amino acids. Germline V gives CDR1 SGHTA, CDR2 FQGTGA. The V segment lost 5 bases and the J segment 4 bases; nucleotides outside the gene matches: 8. The CDR3 here is CASSTNRGLGANVLTF. CDR3 nucleotide sequence: TGTGCCAGCAGCACAAACAGGGGTTTAGGGGCCAACGTCCTGACTTTC.

The CDR3 DNA reads TGTGCCAGCAGAACGGACACTTCGGGGGCTTTCTTT. Its translation is CASRTDTSGAFF. This chain uses TRBV5-4 with TRBJ1-1; possible D gene TRBD1, 5 bases. CDR1 and CDR2 from the germline V gene are SGHNT and YYREEE (reference sequence). This CDR3 spans 12 amino acids. Trimming took 5 bases from V and 11 from J, leaving 16 bases between them.

This clone appeared a single time. This may be a read error, as it is one base from a much larger clone. V is TRBV6-1 and J is TRBJ2-7; D is undetermined. The CDR3 is made up of 11 amino acids. Germline assignment: CDR1 MNHNS and CDR2 SASEGT. With 4 bases removed from V and 0 bases from J, the gap between germline ends came to 1 base. The CDR3: CASSASYEQYF. The CDR3 nucleotides read TGTGCCAGCAGTGCCTCCTACGAGCAGTACTTC.

This clone was seen a single time. The CDR3 nucleotides are TGCGCCAGCAGGGTACCGTACGAGCAGTACTTC. Protein sequence: CASRVPYEQYF. The chain couples TRBV4-1 to TRBJ2-7; D not certain. The CDR3 consists of 11 residues. Germline CDR1 is MGHRA and CDR2 is YSYEKL. V dropped 6 bases and J dropped 4 bases, with 7 bases sitting between them.

This clone was seen only once. This sequence joins TRBV4-1 and TRBJ2-1, with a tentative D call TRBD1 (6 bases). The germline V and J ends were trimmed by 6 bases and 0 bases, with 12 bases remaining between them. The CDR3 runs 15 residues. CDR1 is MGHRA, CDR2 YSYEKL, per germline. The CDR3 sequence is CASSSDRNSYNEQFF. The CDR3 region has the DNA TGCGCCAGCAGTTCGGACAGAAACTCCTACAATGAGCAGTTCTTC.

This rearrangement joins TRBV15 to TRBJ2-5, with a possible D match to TRBD1 (5 bases). Trimming took off 4 bases at V and 3 bases at J, with 12 bases between the two ends. Germline CDR1 LNHNV, CDR2 YYDKDF (reference sequence). This CDR3 is 14 amino acids long. CDR3 amino acids: CATSTAGIEETQYF. CDR3 coding DNA: TGTGCCACCAGCACTGCAGGGATCGAAGAGACCCAGTACTTC.

The chain is built from TRBV29-1 and TRBJ1-2, with TRBD1 matching over 9 bases. The CDR3 runs 12 residues. The germline CDR1 and CDR2 sequences are SQVTM and ANQGSEA. V lost 7 bases, J lost 0 bases, and 0 bases stayed unmatched. CDR3 nucleotide sequence: TGCAGCGGACAGGGGGCTAACTATGGCTACACCTTC. Protein product: CSGQGANYGYTF. The full variable domain, completed using reference TRBV29-1 and TRBJ1-2, is SAVISQKPSRDICQRGTSLTIQCQVDSQVTMMFWYRQQPGQSLTLIATANQGSEATYESGFVIDKFPISRPNLTFSTLTVSNMSPEDSSIYLCSGQGANYGYTFGSGTRLTVV.

The genes are TRBV27 and TRBJ1-2; 8 bases are shared with TRBD1. J lost 7 bases, V lost 5 bases, and 9 bases had no gene match. Germline CDR1 and CDR2: MNHEY and SMNVEV (reference sequence). The CDR3 consists of 14 residues. DNA of the CDR3: TGTGCCAGCAGTAAACGGACAGGGTCTCGTGGCTACACCTTC. Protein: CASSKRTGSRGYTF.

The CDR3 sequence: CASRPLPEGGTEAFF. DNA of the CDR3: TGCGCCAGCAGACCCCTCCCGGAGGGAGGGACTGAAGCTTTCTTT. This chain uses TRBV5-1 with TRBJ1-1; D call uncertain. This CDR3 is 15 amino acids long. Germline V CDR1 and CDR2: SGHRS, YFSETQ. V lost 5 bases and J lost 5, with 19 bases in between.

The V call is TRBV18, the J call TRBJ1-5; a weak D match, TRBD1 (6 bases). This CDR3 region has 17 residues. The V end was cut by 4 bases, the J end by 1 base, with 17 bases between. Germline CDR1 and CDR2: KGHSH and LQKENI. The CDR3 DNA reads as TGTGCCAGCTCACAAACAGGTGGGGGCGCGAGCAATCAGCCCCAGCATTTT. Translating it yields CASSQTGGGASNQPQHF.

This clone was seen more than once but under ten times. This same CDR3 is encoded by further DNA sequences in the sample. J is TRBJ1-3 and V is TRBV30; no clear D gene. The V gene's germline CDR1 is GTSNPN and CDR2 SVGIG (reference sequence). The CDR3 is 15 amino acids. V was shortened by 0 bases and J by 0 bases, with 9 bases between the two germline ends. The CDR3 reads CAWSVRGNSGNTIYF. In DNA, the CDR3 is TGTGCCTGGAGTGTACGTGGGAACTCTGGAAACACCATATATTTT.

This clone was seen a handful of times. This chain uses TRBV5-1 with TRBJ2-7; 9 bases match TRBD2. Germline lookup yields CDR1 SGHRS and CDR2 YFSETQ. CDR3 size: 14 residues. The ends lost 0 bases at V and 5 bases at J; junction bases unmatched: 3. CDR3 protein: CASSLDSGSHEQYF. Written as DNA, the CDR3 is TGCGCCAGCAGCTTGGATAGCGGGAGCCACGAGCAGTACTTC. Drawing the rest from reference TRBV5-1 and TRBJ2-7, the complete variable domain is KAGVTQTPRYLIKTRGQQVTLSCSPISGHRSVSWYQQTPGQGLQFLFEYFSETQRNKGNFPGRFSGRQFSNSRSEMNVSTLELGDSALYLCASSLDSGSHEQYFGPGTRLTVT.

V gene TRBV7-9 combines with J gene TRBJ1-1, with 11 bases aligning to TRBD1. Per germline, CDR1 SEHNR and CDR2 FQNEAQ (reference sequence). CDR3 length: 17 residues. V shed 5 bases, J shed 0 bases, and the junction held 8 bases outside the gene matches. The chain's CDR3 is CASSLGQGATMNTEAFF. DNA for the CDR3: TGTGCCAGCAGCCTTGGACAGGGGGCCACAATGAACACTGAAGCTTTCTTT.

This clone was recorded only once. The V and J genes are TRBV9 and TRBJ1-5, with TRBD1 matching over 8 bases. The CDR3 contains 14 residues. Trimming at V came to 7 bases and at J to 6 bases, leaving 9 bases not matched to a gene. Germline CDR1 and CDR2: SGDLS and YYNGEE. The CDR3 region has the DNA TGTGCCAGCGCCACAGGGGGGATCGGTCAGCCCCAGCATTTT. This sequence encodes CASATGGIGQPQHF. The variable domain in full, with the rest retrieved from reference TRBV9 and TRBJ1-5, is DSGVTQTPKHLITATGQRVTLRCSPRSGDLSVYWYQQSLDQGLQFLIQYYNGEERAKGNILERFSAQQFPDLHSELNLSSLELGDSALYFCASATGGIGQPQHFGDGTRLSIL.

V gene TRBV6-1 combines with J gene TRBJ2-5; no definite D call. The CDR3 consists of 18 residues. Germline values: CDR1 MNHNS, CDR2 SASEGT. Trimming shortened V by 0 bases and J by 4 bases, and 21 bases separated the two germline ends. The CDR3 sequence is CASSEAPPHREIGETQYF. CDR3 coding DNA: TGTGCCAGCAGTGAAGCCCCCCCGCACAGAGAAATCGGAGAGACCCAGTACTTC.

The gene calls are TRBV6-4 and TRBJ1-3; no firm D call. The V gene lost 2 bases and the J gene lost 0 bases, with 5 bases spanning the gap. Germline V gene lookup returns CDR1 MRHNA and CDR2 SNTAGT. The CDR3 has 14 residues. The CDR3 DNA sequence: TGTGCCAGCAGTGACCGATACTCTGGAAACACCATATATTTT. Residues: CASSDRYSGNTIYF.

V usage is TRBV7-9 and J usage is TRBJ2-1; 8 nucleotides match TRBD2. With V trimmed by 0 bases and J by 10 bases, 11 bases remained unmatched. Germline V lookup: CDR1 SEHNR, CDR2 FQNEAQ (reference sequence). The CDR3 loop spans 16 amino acids. This chain's CDR3 is CASSLAMGLTSDEQFF. Written as DNA, the CDR3 is TGTGCCAGCAGCTTAGCTATGGGACTGACTAGCGACGAGCAGTTCTTC.

The rearrangement joins TRBV27 to TRBJ1-6, with D perhaps matching TRBD1 (5 bases). The CDR3 runs 14 residues. CDR1 and CDR2 (germline): MNHEY, SMNVEV (reference sequence). V lost 3 bases to trimming and J lost 7 bases, with 10 bases between them. CDR3 sequence reads: CASSFRDGNSPLHF. The CDR3 nucleotides are TGTGCCAGCAGTTTCCGGGACGGAAATTCACCCCTCCACTTT.

In this sample, this clone turned up once. The chain carries TRBV7-2 and TRBJ1-4; 9 bases match TRBD1. Germline V gives CDR1 SGHTA, CDR2 FQGNSA. V gave up 2 bases and J gave up 8 bases; unmatched junction bases: 12. The CDR3 totals 17 residues. This CDR3 reads CASSLRDREWVEEKLFF. The CDR3 DNA reads TGTGCCAGCAGCTTAAGGGACAGGGAGTGGGTGGAAGAAAAACTGTTTTTT.

This clone was observed a few times. The CDR3: CASSGDPRRDSLVNTEAFF. The CDR3 bases are TGTGCCAGCAGCGGAGACCCTCGCCGGGACAGTCTCGTGAACACTGAAGCTTTCTTT. The gene calls are TRBV9 and TRBJ1-1; TRBD1 agrees at 7 bases. The length of the CDR3 is 19 residues. Germline assignment: CDR1 SGDLS and CDR2 YYNGEE. The J segment lost 0 bases and the V segment lost 3 bases, leaving 17 bases of the junction unmatched.